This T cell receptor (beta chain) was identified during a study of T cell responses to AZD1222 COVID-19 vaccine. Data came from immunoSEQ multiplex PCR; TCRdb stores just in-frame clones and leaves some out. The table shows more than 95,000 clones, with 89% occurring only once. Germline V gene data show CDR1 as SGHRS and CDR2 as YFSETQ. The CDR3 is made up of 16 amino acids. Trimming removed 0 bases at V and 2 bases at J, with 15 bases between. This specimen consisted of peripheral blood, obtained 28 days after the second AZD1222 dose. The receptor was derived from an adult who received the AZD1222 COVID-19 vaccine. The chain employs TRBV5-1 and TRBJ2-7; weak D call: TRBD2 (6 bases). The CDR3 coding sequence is TGCGCCAGCAGCTTGGATGGAGGGTATTTCGCCTACGAGCAGTACTTC. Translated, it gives CASSLDGGYFAYEQYF.